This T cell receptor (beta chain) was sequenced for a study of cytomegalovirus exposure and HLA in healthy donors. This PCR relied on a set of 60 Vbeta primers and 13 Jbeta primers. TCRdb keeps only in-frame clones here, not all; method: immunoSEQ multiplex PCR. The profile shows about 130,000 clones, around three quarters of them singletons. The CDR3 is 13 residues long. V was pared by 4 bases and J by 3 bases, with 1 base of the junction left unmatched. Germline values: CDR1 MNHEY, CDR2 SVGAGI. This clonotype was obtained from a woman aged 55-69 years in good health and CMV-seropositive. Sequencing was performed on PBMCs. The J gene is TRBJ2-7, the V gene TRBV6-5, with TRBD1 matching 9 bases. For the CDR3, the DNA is TGTGCCAGCAGTTCGACAGGGGGCTACGAGCAGTACTTC. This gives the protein CASSSTGGYEQYF.